Ten or more counts support the clone carrying this T cell receptor (beta chain). This sample stems from a study of CD8 T cells in ankylosing spondylitis. In TCRdb, the 5' RACE reads were re-called with MiXCR into one record per CDR3 protein. The repertoire holds about 24,000 distinct CDR3 sequences, roughly a sixth seen once, with under 30% in the top ten. Trimming took off 0 bases at V and 0 bases at J, with 9 bases between the two ends. The CDR3 length is 15 residues. Germline values: CDR1 SGDLS, CDR2 YYNGEE. The sequence was obtained from a male donor with ankylosing spondylitis or in good health (not recorded which). The chain combines TRBV9 with TRBJ1-1; D is perhaps TRBD1 (5 bases). Sequenced sample: blood. CDR3 sequence reads: CASSVAGEMNTEAFF. CDR3 DNA: TGTGCCAGCAGCGTAGCGGGGGAAATGAACACTGAAGCTTTCTTT.